The rows below give T cell receptor beta chains drawn from one sample of a study of CXCR3-negative and CXCR3-positive naive CD8 T cells. TCRdb reworked the 5' RACE reads into one entry per CDR3 protein, no DNA. This sample's clone table lists 84,000 or so distinct CDR3 sequences. Material for sequencing was naive CXCR3+ CD8+ T cells from blood. The receptors originated from a human donor in good health. Some clones in this sample may be carry-over from other donors' samples. The CDR3 runs from the conserved cysteine through the conserved F or W. Fields, in order: CDR3 length, V gene, J gene, CDR3 protein.

CDR3 length: 17; V gene: TRBV28; J gene: TRBJ1-5; CDR3 protein: CASSLWGQGSFNQPQHF
CDR3 length: 13; V gene: TRBV19; J gene: TRBJ2-7; CDR3 protein: CASIGGSSYEQYF
CDR3 length: 15; V gene: TRBV7-3; J gene: TRBJ2-1; CDR3 protein: CASSFEPGLYNEQFF
CDR3 length: 13; V gene: TRBV4-3; J gene: TRBJ2-7; CDR3 protein: CASSQVGAYEQYF
CDR3 length: 15; V gene: TRBV5-1; J gene: TRBJ1-1; CDR3 protein: CASSLGFGRDTEAFF
CDR3 length: 17; V gene: TRBV24-1; J gene: TRBJ2-1; CDR3 protein: CATSDPGSGGLLNEQFF
CDR3 length: 16; V gene: TRBV15; J gene: TRBJ1-4; CDR3 protein: CATSREVQTPNEKLFF
CDR3 length: 15; V gene: TRBV25-1; J gene: TRBJ2-1; CDR3 protein: CASSIGVSSYNEQFF
CDR3 length: 11; V gene: TRBV13; J gene: TRBJ1-1; CDR3 protein: CASSPGPEAFF
CDR3 length: 13; V gene: TRBV19; J gene: TRBJ1-1; CDR3 protein: CASSAGTAIEAFF
CDR3 length: 12; V gene: TRBV12-3/TRBV12-4; J gene: TRBJ2-1; CDR3 protein: CASSPHPGEQFF
CDR3 length: 13; V gene: TRBV7-9; J gene: TRBJ2-7; CDR3 protein: CASSFDSPYEQYF
CDR3 length: 16; V gene: TRBV28; J gene: TRBJ1-1; CDR3 protein: CASSLLGQGARTEAFF
CDR3 length: 16; V gene: TRBV5-5; J gene: TRBJ1-2; CDR3 protein: CASSLEVGQAAGGYTF
CDR3 length: 14; V gene: TRBV5-1; J gene: TRBJ2-2; CDR3 protein: CASSLPGQDGELFF
CDR3 length: 12; V gene: TRBV25-1; J gene: TRBJ2-5; CDR3 protein: CASSEFSETQYF
CDR3 length: 15; V gene: TRBV20-1; J gene: TRBJ2-7; CDR3 protein: CSARGTGTGGYEQYF
CDR3 length: 15; V gene: TRBV14; J gene: TRBJ1-6; CDR3 protein: CASSQTGTGHSPLHF
CDR3 length: 15; V gene: TRBV15; J gene: TRBJ2-2; CDR3 protein: CATSREDRDVGELFF
CDR3 length: 15; V gene: TRBV11-2; J gene: TRBJ2-5; CDR3 protein: CASSLVYRDGETQYF
CDR3 length: 16; V gene: TRBV7-2; J gene: TRBJ2-5; CDR3 protein: CASSPGTVGPTGTQYF
CDR3 length: 14; V gene: TRBV9; J gene: TRBJ1-1; CDR3 protein: CASSVKGEYTEAFF
CDR3 length: 13; V gene: TRBV27; J gene: TRBJ1-5; CDR3 protein: CASSLSGNQPQHF